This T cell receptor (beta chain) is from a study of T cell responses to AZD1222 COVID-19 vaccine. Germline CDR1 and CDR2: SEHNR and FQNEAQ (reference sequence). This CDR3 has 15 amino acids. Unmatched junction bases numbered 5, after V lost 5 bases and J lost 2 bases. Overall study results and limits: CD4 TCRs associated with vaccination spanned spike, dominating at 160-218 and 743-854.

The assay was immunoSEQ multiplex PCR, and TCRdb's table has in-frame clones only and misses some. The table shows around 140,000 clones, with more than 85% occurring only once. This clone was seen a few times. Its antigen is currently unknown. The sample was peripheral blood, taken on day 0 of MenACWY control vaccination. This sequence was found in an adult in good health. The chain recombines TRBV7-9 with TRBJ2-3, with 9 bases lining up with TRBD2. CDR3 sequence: CASSLSGGTTDTQYF. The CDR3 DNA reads TGTGCCAGCAGCCTGAGCGGGGGGACCACAGATACGCAGTATTTT.